The entry below gives a single T cell receptor beta chain sequence along with its context. Its target is not known. The data belong to a study of T-cell reconstitution after alpha-beta-depleted transplantation in children. Study-wide points: Surviving recipient cells, namely T cells and thymic progenitors, were the source of high day-60 TCRbeta diversity in some patients. T cells produced anew were the main source of T-cell counts and diversity one year after transplant. Several hundred expanded graft clones reportedly supplied alpha-beta T cells about two months after transplant.

V lost 5 bases, J lost 8 bases, and 11 bases lay in between. This CDR3 region has 12 residues. The TCRbeta library incorporated unique molecular identifiers. TCRdb processed the PCR reads anew with MiXCR; each CDR3 protein has one entry. The table shows hundreds of thousands of distinct CDR3 sequences, with about 24% occurring only once. The sequence was obtained from a female patient younger than 10 who had a stem cell transplant for congenital amegakaryocytic thrombocytopenia, so the T cells may come from the graft donor. This chain connects TRBV12-3 or TRBV12-4 to TRBJ2-3; D is ambiguous. The sample was PBMCs, mostly from graft donor cells, taken 360 days after TCRalphabeta/CD19-depleted stem cell transplant. Written as DNA, the CDR3 is TGTGCCAGCAGTGAGCTATCCGTTACGCAGTATTTT. The encoded protein is CASSELSVTQYF.